In this sample, the clone carrying this T cell receptor (beta chain) turned up many times. Its specificity is not known. The junction does not match germline at one end; this may be a read error. This specimen comes from a study of T cells after posttransplantation cyclophosphamide. Study outcomes and limitations: Donor CD8+ memory clones often dominated recipient blood repertoires at later times. TRB clonality was highly associated with recipient CMV seropositivity and reactivation. Blood and skin or GI T cell repertoires showed limited TRB overlap.

From germline, CDR1 is SGDLS and CDR2 YYNGEE. The length of the CDR3 is 16 residues. Clones were sequenced by immunoSEQ multiplex PCR, and TCRdb holds only the in-frame ones, with some missing. The sample shows tens of thousands of clones, no singletons; the ten largest hold about 1.8%. Cyclophosphamide on days +3 and +4 followed busulfan-fludarabine conditioning and a marrow graft. The sequence was collected from a male patient in his late teens or twenties who received an allogeneic stem cell transplant from a related donor, was CMV-positive, and had no GVHD. Some of the T cells may derive from the graft donor. Sequences were derived from PBMCs, sampled after allogeneic stem cell transplant with posttransplant cyclophosphamide. The chain combines TRBV9 with TRBJ2-7, with 7 bases matching TRBD1. This chain's CDR3 is CASSVEASGTEYERYF. CDR3 DNA sequence: TGTGCCAGCAGCGTAGAAGCTTCCGGGACAGAGTACGAGCGGTACTTC.